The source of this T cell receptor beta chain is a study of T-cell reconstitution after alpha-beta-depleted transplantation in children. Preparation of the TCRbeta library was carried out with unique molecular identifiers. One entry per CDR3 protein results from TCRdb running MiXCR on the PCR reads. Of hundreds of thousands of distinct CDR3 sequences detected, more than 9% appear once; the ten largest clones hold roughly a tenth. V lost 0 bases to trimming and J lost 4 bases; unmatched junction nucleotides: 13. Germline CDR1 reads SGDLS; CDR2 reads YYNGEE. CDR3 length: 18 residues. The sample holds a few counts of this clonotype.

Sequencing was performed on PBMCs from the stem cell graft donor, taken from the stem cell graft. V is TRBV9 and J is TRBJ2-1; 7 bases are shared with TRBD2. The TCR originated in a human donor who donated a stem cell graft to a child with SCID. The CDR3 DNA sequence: TGTGCCAGCAGCGTAGCGACGCACGGGGCGGGAGATTACAATGAGCAGTTCTTC. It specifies CASSVATHGAGDYNEQFF.